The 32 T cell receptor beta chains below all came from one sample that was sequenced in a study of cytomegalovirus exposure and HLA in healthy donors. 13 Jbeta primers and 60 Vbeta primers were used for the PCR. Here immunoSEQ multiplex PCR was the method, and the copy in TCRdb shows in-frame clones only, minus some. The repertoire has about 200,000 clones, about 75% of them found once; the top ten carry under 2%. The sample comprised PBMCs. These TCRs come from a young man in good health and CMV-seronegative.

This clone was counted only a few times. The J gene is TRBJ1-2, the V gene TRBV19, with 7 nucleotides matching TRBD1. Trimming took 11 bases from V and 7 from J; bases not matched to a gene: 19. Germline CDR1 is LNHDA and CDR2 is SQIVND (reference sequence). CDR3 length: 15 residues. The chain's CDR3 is CACGGQGVGRGGYTF. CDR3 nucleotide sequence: TGTGCCTGCGGTGGGCAGGGGGTCGGACGGGGTGGCTACACCTTC. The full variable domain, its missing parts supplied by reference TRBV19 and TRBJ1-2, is DGGITQSPKYLFRKEGQNVTLSCEQNLNHDAMYWYRQDPGQGLRLIYYSQIVNDFQKGDIAEGYSVSREKKESFPLTVTSAQKNPTAFYLCACGGQGVGRGGYTFGSGTRLTVV.

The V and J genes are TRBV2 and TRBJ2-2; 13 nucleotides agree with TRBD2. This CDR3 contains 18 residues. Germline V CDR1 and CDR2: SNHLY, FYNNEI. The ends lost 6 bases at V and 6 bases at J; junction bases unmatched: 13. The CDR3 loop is CASSAGLAGVSRPGELFF. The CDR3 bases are TGTGCCAGCAGCGCCGGACTAGCGGGGGTTTCTCGACCCGGGGAGCTGTTTTTT.

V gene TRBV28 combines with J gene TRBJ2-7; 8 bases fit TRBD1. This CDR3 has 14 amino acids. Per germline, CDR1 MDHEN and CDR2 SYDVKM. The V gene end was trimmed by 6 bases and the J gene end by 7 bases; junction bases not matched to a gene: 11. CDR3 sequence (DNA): TGTGCCAGCAGCAGCTGGACAGGGATTGGGGAGCAGTACTTC. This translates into CASSSWTGIGEQYF.

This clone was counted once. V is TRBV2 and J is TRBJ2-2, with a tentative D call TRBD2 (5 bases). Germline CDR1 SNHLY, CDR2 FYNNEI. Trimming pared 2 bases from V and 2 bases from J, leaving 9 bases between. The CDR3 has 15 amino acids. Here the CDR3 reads CASSELDSNTGELFF. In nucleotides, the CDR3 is TGTGCCAGCAGTGAACTGGACTCAAACACCGGGGAGCTGTTTTTT.

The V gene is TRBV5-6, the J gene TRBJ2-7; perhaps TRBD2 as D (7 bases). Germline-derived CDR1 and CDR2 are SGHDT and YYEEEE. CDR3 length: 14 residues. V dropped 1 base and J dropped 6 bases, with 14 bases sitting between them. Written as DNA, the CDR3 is TGTGCCAGCAGCTTGTTAGGGGGGGGGCTCGAGCAGTACTTC. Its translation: CASSLLGGGLEQYF.

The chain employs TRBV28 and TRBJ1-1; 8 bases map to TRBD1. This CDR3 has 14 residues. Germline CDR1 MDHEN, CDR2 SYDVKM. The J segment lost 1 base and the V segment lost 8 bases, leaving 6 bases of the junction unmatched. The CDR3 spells CASGLGQANTEAFF. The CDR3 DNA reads TGTGCCAGCGGTCTGGGACAGGCGAACACTGAAGCTTTCTTT.

The CDR3 nucleotides are TGTGCCAGCAGCTTGAACAGCGGGGCAGATACGCAGTATTTT. Residues: CASSLNSGADTQYF. The gene calls are TRBV7-9 and TRBJ2-3, with 7 bases identical to TRBD2. The germline V gene has CDR1 SEHNR and CDR2 FQNEAQ (reference sequence). The CDR3 consists of 14 residues. The junction had 4 bases not matched to a gene; V was cut back by 3 bases and J by 4 bases.

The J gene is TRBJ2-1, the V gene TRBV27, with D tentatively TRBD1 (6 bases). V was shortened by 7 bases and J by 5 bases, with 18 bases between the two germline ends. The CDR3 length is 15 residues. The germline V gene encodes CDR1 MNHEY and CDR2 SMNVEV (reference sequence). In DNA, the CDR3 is TGTGCCAGCACATCTTGGTCCAGGGGTAACAATGAGCAGTTCTTC. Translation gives CASTSWSRGNNEQFF.

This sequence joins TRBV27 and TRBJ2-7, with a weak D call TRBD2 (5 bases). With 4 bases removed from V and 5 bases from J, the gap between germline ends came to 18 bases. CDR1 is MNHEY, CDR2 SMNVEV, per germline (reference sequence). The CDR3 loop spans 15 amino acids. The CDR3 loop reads CASSSPTLVGDEQYF. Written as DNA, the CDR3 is TGTGCCAGCAGTTCCCCGACACTAGTTGGCGACGAGCAGTACTTC.

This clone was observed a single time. CDR3 in amino acids: CASTRDRGAYEQYF. The CDR3 DNA reads TGTGCCAGCACTCGGGACAGGGGGGCCTACGAGCAGTACTTC. J is TRBJ2-5 and V is TRBV2, with 11 bases identical to TRBD1. The assigned J gene may be wrong: the sequence end matches TRBJ2-7 better. The germline V gene has CDR1 SNHLY and CDR2 FYNNEI. The CDR3 contains 14 residues.

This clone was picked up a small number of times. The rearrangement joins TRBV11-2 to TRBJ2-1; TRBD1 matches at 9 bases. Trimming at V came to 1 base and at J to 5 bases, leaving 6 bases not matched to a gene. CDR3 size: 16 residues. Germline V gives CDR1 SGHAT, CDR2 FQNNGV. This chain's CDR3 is CASSLVQGARNNEQFF. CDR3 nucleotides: TGTGCCAGCAGCTTAGTACAGGGGGCACGAAACAATGAGCAGTTCTTC.

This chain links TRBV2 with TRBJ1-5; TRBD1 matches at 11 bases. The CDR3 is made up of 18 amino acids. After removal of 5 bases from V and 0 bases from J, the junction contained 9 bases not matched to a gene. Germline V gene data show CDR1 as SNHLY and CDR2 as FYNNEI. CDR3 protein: CASSSGQGAWDSNQPQHF. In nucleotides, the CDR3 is TGTGCCAGCAGTTCCGGACAGGGGGCTTGGGATAGCAATCAGCCCCAGCATTTT. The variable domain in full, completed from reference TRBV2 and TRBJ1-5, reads EPEVTQTPSHQVTQMGQEVILRCVPISNHLYFYWYRQILGQKVEFLVSFYNNEISEKSEIFDDQFSVERPDGSNFTLKIRSTKLEDSAMYFCASSSGQGAWDSNQPQHFGDGTRLSIL.

The CDR3 region is CASSVVSGPYGYTF. CDR3 DNA: TGTGCCAGCAGCGTAGTATCAGGGCCCTATGGCTACACCTTC. The chain recombines TRBV9 with TRBJ1-2, with D maybe TRBD1 (5 bases). The CDR3 totals 14 residues. Germline lookup yields CDR1 SGDLS and CDR2 YYNGEE. Trimming removed 0 bases at V and 4 bases at J, with 10 bases between.

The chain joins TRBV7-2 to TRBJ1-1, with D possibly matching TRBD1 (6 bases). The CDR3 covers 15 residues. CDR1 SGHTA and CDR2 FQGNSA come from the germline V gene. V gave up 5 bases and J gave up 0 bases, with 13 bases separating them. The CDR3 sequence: CASSLTRDMNTEAFF. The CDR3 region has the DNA TGTGCCAGCAGCCTGACCAGGGACATGAACACTGAAGCTTTCTTT.

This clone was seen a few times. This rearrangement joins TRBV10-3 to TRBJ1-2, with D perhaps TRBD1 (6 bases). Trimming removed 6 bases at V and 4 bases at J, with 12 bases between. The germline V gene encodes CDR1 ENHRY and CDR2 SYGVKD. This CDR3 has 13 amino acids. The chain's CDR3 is CAISPDSLYGYTF. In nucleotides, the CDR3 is TGTGCCATCAGCCCGGACAGCCTCTATGGCTACACCTTC.

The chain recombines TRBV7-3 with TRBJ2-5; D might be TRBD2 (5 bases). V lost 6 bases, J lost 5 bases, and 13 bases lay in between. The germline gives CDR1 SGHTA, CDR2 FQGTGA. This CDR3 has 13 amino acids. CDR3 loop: CASSRRSGETQYF. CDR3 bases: TGTGCCAGCAGTAGAAGATCGGGGGAGACCCAGTACTTC.

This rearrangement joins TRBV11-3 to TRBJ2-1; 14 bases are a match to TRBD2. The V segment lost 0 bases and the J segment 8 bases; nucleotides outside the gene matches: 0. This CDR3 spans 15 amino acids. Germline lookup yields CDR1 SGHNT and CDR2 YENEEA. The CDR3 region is CASSLEGLAGDEQFF. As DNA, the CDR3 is TGTGCCAGCAGCTTAGAGGGACTAGCGGGAGATGAGCAGTTCTTC.

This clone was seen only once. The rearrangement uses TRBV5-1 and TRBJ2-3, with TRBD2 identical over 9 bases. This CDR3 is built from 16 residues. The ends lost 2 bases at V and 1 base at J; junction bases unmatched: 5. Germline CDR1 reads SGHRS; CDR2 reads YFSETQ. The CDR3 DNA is TGCGCCAGCAGCTTTACACCTAGCGGGGGCACAGATACGCAGTATTTT. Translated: CASSFTPSGGTDTQYF. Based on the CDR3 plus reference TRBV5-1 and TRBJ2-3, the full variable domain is KAGVTQTPRYLIKTRGQQVTLSCSPISGHRSVSWYQQTPGQGLQFLFEYFSETQRNKGNFPGRFSGRQFSNSRSEMNVSTLELGDSALYLCASSFTPSGGTDTQYFGPGTRLTVL.

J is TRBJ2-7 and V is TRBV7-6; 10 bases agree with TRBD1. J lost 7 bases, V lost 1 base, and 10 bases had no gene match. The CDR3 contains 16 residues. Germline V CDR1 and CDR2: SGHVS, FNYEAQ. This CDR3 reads CASSLVLMDRGLEQYF. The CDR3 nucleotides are TGTGCCAGCAGCTTAGTATTGATGGACAGGGGGTTGGAGCAGTACTTC.

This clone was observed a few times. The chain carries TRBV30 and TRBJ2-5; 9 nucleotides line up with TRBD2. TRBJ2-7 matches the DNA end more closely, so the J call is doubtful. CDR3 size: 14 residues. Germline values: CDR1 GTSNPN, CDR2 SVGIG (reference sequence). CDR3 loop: CAWGSGGSSYEQYF. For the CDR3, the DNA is TGTGCCTGGGGTAGCGGGGGAAGTTCTTACGAGCAGTACTTC.

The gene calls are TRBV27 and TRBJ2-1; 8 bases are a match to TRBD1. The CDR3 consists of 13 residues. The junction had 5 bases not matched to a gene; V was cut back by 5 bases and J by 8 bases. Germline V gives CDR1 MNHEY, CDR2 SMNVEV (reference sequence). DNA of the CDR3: TGTGCCAGCAGTAGTGGCAGGGGGCATGAGCAGTTCTTC. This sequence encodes CASSSGRGHEQFF.

In DNA form, the CDR3 reads TGTGCCAGCAGTGAATTCGGCGGAGCTAGCACAGATACGCAGTATTTT. Amino acids: CASSEFGGASTDTQYF. This chain joins TRBV6-1 and TRBJ2-3; no definite D call. Per germline, CDR1 MNHNS and CDR2 SASEGT. The V end lost 2 bases, the J end lost 0 bases, and 12 bases lay between the germline ends. The CDR3 runs to 16 residues.

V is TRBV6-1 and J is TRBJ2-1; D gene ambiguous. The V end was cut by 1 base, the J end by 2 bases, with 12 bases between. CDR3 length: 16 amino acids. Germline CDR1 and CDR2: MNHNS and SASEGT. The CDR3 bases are TGTGCCAGCAGTGAAGTAGAGCGCAATCCCTACAATGAGCAGTTCTTC. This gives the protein CASSEVERNPYNEQFF.

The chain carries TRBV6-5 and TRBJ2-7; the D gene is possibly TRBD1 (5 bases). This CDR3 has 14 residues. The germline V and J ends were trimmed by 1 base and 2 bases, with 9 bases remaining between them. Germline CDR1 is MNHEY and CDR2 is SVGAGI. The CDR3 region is CASSYWGPAYEQYF. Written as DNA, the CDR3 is TGTGCCAGCAGTTACTGGGGCCCGGCCTACGAGCAGTACTTC.

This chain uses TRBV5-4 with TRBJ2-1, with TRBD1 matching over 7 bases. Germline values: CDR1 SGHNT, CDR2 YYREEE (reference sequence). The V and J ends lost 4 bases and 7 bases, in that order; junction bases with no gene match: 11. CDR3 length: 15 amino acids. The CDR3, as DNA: TGTGCCAGCAGCGTAACAGGGGAACGAGGAAATGAGCAGTTCTTC. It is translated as CASSVTGERGNEQFF. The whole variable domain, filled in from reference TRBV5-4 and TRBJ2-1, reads ETGVTQSPTHLIKTRGQQVTLRCSSQSGHNTVSWYQQALGQGPQFIFQYYREEENGRGNFPPRFSGLQFPNYSSELNVNALELDDSALYLCASSVTGERGNEQFFGPGTRLTVL.

CDR3: CASSLAVSYNEQFF. CDR3 DNA sequence: TGCGCCAGCAGCTTGGCAGTTTCCTACAATGAGCAGTTCTTC. The chain links TRBV5-1 to TRBJ2-1; D remains unclear. The V gene lost 0 bases and the J gene lost 1 base, with 5 bases spanning the gap. The CDR3 consists of 14 residues. Germline V CDR1 and CDR2: SGHRS, YFSETQ. Supplemented by reference TRBV5-1 and TRBJ2-1, the full variable domain reads KAGVTQTPRYLIKTRGQQVTLSCSPISGHRSVSWYQQTPGQGLQFLFEYFSETQRNKGNFPGRFSGRQFSNSRSEMNVSTLELGDSALYLCASSLAVSYNEQFFGPGTRLTVL.

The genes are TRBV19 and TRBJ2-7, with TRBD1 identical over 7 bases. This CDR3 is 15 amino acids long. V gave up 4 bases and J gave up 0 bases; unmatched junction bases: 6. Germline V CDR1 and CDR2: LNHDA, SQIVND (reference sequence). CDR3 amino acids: CASSKNTGVSYEQYF. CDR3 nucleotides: TGTGCCAGTAGTAAAAACACAGGGGTCTCCTACGAGCAGTACTTC.

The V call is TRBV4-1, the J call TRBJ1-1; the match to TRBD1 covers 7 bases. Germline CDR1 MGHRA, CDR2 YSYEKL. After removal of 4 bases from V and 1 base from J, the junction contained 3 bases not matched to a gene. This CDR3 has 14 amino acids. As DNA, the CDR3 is TGCGCCAGCAGCCTTGGACAGGCGAACACTGAAGCTTTCTTT. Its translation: CASSLGQANTEAFF.

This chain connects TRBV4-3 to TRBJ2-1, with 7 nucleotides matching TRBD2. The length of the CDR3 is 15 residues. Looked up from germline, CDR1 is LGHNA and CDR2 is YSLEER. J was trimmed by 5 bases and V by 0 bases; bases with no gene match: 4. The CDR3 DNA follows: TGCGCCAGCAGCCAAGAAAGTCTAGCGGACAATGAGCAGTTCTTC. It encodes CASSQESLADNEQFF.

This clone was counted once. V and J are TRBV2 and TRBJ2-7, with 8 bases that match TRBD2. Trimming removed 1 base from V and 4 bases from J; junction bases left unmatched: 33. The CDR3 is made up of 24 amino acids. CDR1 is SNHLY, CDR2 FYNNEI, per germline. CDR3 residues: CASSEDYAYFLGLRLVERGYEQYF. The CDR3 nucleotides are TGTGCCAGCAGTGAAGATTATGCTTACTTTCTTGGACTACGCCTAGTCGAGCGGGGGTACGAGCAGTACTTC.

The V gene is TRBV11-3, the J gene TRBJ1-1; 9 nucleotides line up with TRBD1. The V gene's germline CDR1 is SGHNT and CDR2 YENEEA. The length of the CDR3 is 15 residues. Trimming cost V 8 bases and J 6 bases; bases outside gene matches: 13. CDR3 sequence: CASAPGGQGISEAFF. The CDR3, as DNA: TGTGCCAGCGCCCCCGGGGGACAGGGAATCTCTGAAGCTTTCTTT.

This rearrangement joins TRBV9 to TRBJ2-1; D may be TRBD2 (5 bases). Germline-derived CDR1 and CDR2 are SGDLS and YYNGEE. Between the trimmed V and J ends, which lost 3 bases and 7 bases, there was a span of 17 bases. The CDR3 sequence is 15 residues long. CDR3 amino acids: CASSESRGPWNEQFF. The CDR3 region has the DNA TGTGCCAGCAGCGAGTCCCGGGGTCCGTGGAATGAGCAGTTCTTC.